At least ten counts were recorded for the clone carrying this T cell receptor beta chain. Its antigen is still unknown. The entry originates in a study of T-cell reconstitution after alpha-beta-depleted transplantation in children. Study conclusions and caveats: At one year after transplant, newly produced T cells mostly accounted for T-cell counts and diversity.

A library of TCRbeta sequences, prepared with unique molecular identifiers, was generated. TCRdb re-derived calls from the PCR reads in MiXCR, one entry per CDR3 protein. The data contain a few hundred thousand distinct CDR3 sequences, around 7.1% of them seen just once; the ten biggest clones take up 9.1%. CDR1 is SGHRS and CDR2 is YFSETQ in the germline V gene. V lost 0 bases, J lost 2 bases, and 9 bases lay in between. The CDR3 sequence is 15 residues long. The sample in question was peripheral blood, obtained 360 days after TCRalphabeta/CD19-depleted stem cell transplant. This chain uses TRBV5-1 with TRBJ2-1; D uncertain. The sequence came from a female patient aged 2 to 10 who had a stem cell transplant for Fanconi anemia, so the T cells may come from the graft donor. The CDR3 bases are TGCGCCAGCAGCTTGGACTTAGTCCCCTACAATGAGCAGTTCTTC. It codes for CASSLDLVPYNEQFF.